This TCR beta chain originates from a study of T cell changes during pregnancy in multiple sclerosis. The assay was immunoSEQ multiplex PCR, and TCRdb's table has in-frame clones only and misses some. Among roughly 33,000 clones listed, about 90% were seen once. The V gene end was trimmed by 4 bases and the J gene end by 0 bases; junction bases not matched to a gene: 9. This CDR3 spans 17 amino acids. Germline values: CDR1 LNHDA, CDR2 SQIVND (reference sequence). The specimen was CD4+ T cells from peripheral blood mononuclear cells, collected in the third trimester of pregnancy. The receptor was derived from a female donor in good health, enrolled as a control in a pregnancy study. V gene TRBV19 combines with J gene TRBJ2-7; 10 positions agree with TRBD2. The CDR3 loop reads CASSRSLGLADSYEQYF. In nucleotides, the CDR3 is TGTGCCAGTAGTAGGTCCCTCGGACTAGCGGACTCCTACGAGCAGTACTTC.